The 9 T cell receptor beta chains below were found in one sample sequenced in a study of control samples from healthy donors and cancer patients. Using immunoSEQ multiplex PCR, the repertoire was profiled, and TCRdb retains in-frame clones only, with some absent. The sample has 100,000 to 120,000 clones, approximately 88% seen once. The source material was PBMCs. These receptors were taken from a woman between 55 and 75 years old with lung cancer.

This clone appeared a single time. At one end, the junction sequence differs from germline, possibly due to a read error. This sequence joins TRBV7-9 and TRBJ2-2, with TRBD2 identical over 13 bases. The CDR3 runs to 18 residues. Per the germline V gene, CDR1 is SEHNR and CDR2 is FQNEAQ (reference sequence). The CDR3 coding sequence is TGTGCCAGCAGCTCGACCTGGACTAGCGGGGGAGACACCGGGGAGCTATTTTTT. Its translation: CASSSTWTSGGDTGELFF.

The rearrangement uses TRBV5-4 and TRBJ1-1; 7 bases are shared with TRBD1. There are 14 residues in the CDR3. V lost 3 bases and J lost 1; bases outside the gene matches: 3. The germline CDR1 and CDR2 sequences are SGHNT and YYREEE (reference sequence). CDR3 protein: CASSSRTGNTEAFF. CDR3 nucleotides: TGTGCCAGCAGCTCTAGGACAGGGAACACTGAAGCTTTCTTT. The complete variable domain, with remaining parts taken from reference TRBV5-4 and TRBJ1-1, reads ETGVTQSPTHLIKTRGQQVTLRCSSQSGHNTVSWYQQALGQGPQFIFQYYREEENGRGNFPPRFSGLQFPNYSSELNVNALELDDSALYLCASSSRTGNTEAFFGQGTRLTVV.

The rearrangement links TRBV3-1 (or the pseudogene TRBV3-2) to TRBJ2-3; 12 bases match TRBD1. The CDR3 is made up of 17 amino acids. Germline trimming cut 6 bases from V and 4 bases from J; bases unmatched to any gene: 11. CDR1 and CDR2 from the germline V gene are LGHDT and YNNKEL (reference sequence). The CDR3 region has the DNA TGTGCCAGCAGTCACTGGGACAGGGGGCGAGGGGCAGATACGCAGTATTTT. Amino acids: CASSHWDRGRGADTQYF.

This rearrangement joins TRBV4-3 to TRBJ1-1; D is ambiguous. Germline V gene data show CDR1 as LGHNA and CDR2 as YSLEER. V was clipped by 0 bases and J by 1 base, with 15 bases between them. This CDR3 region has 17 residues. The CDR3: CASSQDPVGRRNTEAFF. CDR3 DNA sequence: TGCGCCAGCAGCCAAGATCCGGTGGGCAGGAGGAACACTGAAGCTTTCTTT.

This chain uses TRBV5-1 with TRBJ2-6; 7 bases map to TRBD1. The length of the CDR3 is 15 residues. After removal of 3 bases from V and 2 bases from J, the junction contained 2 bases not matched to a gene. CDR1 SGHRS and CDR2 YFSETQ come from the germline V gene. CDR3 protein: CASSSTGAGANVLTF. In DNA form, the CDR3 reads TGCGCCAGCAGCTCAACAGGGGCTGGGGCCAACGTCCTGACTTTC.

The V and J genes are TRBV5-4 and TRBJ2-1; 7 bases align to TRBD2. The CDR3 has 15 residues. CDR1 and CDR2 from the germline V gene are SGHNT and YYREEE (reference sequence). With 6 bases clipped from V and 7 bases from J, the junction kept 13 bases outside the gene matches. The CDR3 DNA reads as TGTGCCAGCACCTGGAACCCCATGGGGGGGAATGAGCAGTTCTTC. Its translation: CASTWNPMGGNEQFF.

The chain links TRBV6-6 to TRBJ1-1, with D maybe TRBD1 (5 bases). The CDR3 covers 14 residues. V was cut by 5 bases and J by 2 bases, with 12 bases left in between. CDR1 is MNHNY and CDR2 is SVGAGI in the germline V gene (reference sequence). The CDR3 sequence is CASSTPRVNTEAFF. The CDR3 region has the DNA TGTGCCAGCAGTACCCCCAGGGTCAACACTGAAGCTTTCTTT.

This chain joins TRBV19 and TRBJ1-1; tentatively, D is TRBD1 (6 bases). The CDR3 is made up of 12 amino acids. Germline lookup yields CDR1 LNHDA and CDR2 SQIVND (reference sequence). V was cut by 5 bases and J by 11 bases, with 15 bases left in between. This chain's CDR3 is CASSLQGPKAFF. DNA for the CDR3: TGTGCCAGTAGTTTACAGGGACCCAAGGCTTTCTTT.

The V gene is TRBV5-1, the J gene TRBJ2-7, with D maybe TRBD1 (6 bases). The CDR3 runs to 13 residues. The V gene lost 0 bases and the J gene lost 2 bases, with 6 bases spanning the gap. Looked up from germline, CDR1 is SGHRS and CDR2 is YFSETQ. The CDR3: CASSLEGAYEQYF. The DNA for the CDR3 is TGCGCCAGCAGCTTGGAGGGGGCCTACGAGCAGTACTTC.